The clone carrying this TCR beta chain was seen a few times. The target antigen is unknown. V dropped 5 bases and J dropped 3 bases, with 8 bases sitting between them. CDR3 length equals 12 residues. CDR1 is SGHTA, CDR2 FQGNSA, per germline. All of the isolated RNA was reverse transcribed, so expressed TCRB transcripts were sequenced. Naive, central memory and regulatory T cell samples averaged roughly 3.5 million immunoSEQ reads each. This table comes from immunoSEQ multiplex PCR, and its TCRdb copy is limited to in-frame clones, with some not included. Of under 350,000 clones listed, approximately 24% are singletons. The record originates from a study of beta chain features in type 1 diabetes. At the level of the study: Age and gender were similar between patients and healthy donors, as were cell yields. Study-level findings and limits: Among type 1 diabetes patients, VDJ junctions had fewer insertions and more deletions. The study found moderately but significantly shorter TCRB CDR3s in all four CD4+ subsets of Type 1 diabetes patients.

The chain couples TRBV7-2 to TRBJ2-7; D unclear. The sequence was collected from a woman aged 30 to 39 with type 1 diabetes. Specimen: naive CD4+ T cells from blood. CDR3 in amino acids: CASSHYYYEQYF. CDR3 nucleotide sequence: TGTGCCAGCAGCCACTATTACTACGAGCAGTACTTC.